A selection of T cell receptor beta chains follows, all from one sample in a study of tumor-infiltrating lymphocytes in localized non-small cell lung cancer. The method was immunoSEQ multiplex PCR; TCRdb's version includes in-frame clones alone and lacks a portion of them. This table holds about 16,000 clones, roughly 70% found once. Sequences were obtained from lung tumor tissue. These receptors originate from a human donor with non-small cell lung cancer. Both conserved end residues are part of each CDR3. D genes are given only for firm matches. Where a row states a size, it is once, few, many or the class of an expanded clone; other rows omit it.

J gene | clone size | V gene | D gene | CDR3 protein | CDR3 DNA
TRBJ2-7 | . | TRBV29-1 | . | CSVGTRNRRKDEQYF | TGCAGCGTTGGAACCCGTAACAGGAGAAAGGACGAGCAGTACTTC
TRBJ2-7 | . | TRBV19 | . | CASSSEGRWDEQYF | TGTGCCAGTAGTTCGGAGGGGCGATGGGACGAGCAGTACTTC
TRBJ2-1 | . | TRBV30 | TRBD2 | CAWSLTSGYYNEQFF | TGTGCCTGGAGTCTCACTAGCGGTTACTACAATGAGCAGTTCTTC
TRBJ2-7 | . | TRBV5-6 | . | CASSYGGRGSYEQYF | TGTGCCAGCAGCTACGGGGGGCGAGGGTCCTACGAGCAGTACTTC
TRBJ2-3 | few | TRBV9 | . | CASSVGWSATDTQYF | TGTGCCAGCAGCGTAGGTTGGTCGGCTACAGATACGCAGTATTTT
TRBJ2-7 | once | TRBV5-1 | TRBD2 | CASSLDREARYEQYF | TGCGCCAGCAGCTTGGACCGGGAGGCTAGATACGAGCAGTACTTC
TRBJ1-5 | . | TRBV19 | . | CASSIEGSAGQPQHF | TGTGCCAGTAGTATAGAAGGCTCGGCGGGACAGCCCCAGCATTTT
TRBJ2-2 | . | TRBV28 | . | CASSRGTLELFF | TGTGCCAGCAGTCGAGGGACGTTGGAGCTGTTTTTT
TRBJ2-4 | once | TRBV7-2 | TRBD1 | CASSSTGAKNIQYF | TGTGCCAGCAGCTCGACAGGGGCAAAAAACATTCAGTACTTC
TRBJ2-3 | . | TRBV19 | TRBD2 | CASSMDPGLAGAGGTQYF | TGTGCCAGTAGTATGGATCCCGGACTAGCGGGGGCCGGGGGTACGCAGTATTTT
TRBJ2-3 | . | TRBV6-6 | . | CASTGGTDTQYF | TGTGCCAGCACCGGGGGCACAGATACGCAGTATTTT
TRBJ2-7 | . | TRBV27 | TRBD1 | CASSLVHPRTGSEQYF | TGTGCCAGCAGTTTAGTTCACCCACGGACAGGGTCCGAGCAGTACTTC
TRBJ1-1 | . | TRBV10-2 | TRBD1 | CASSASLRGLNTEAFF | TGCGCCAGCAGTGCCTCCCTCAGGGGGCTGAACACTGAAGCTTTCTTT
TRBJ2-1 | . | TRBV19 | . | CATSGMGLSSYNEQFF | TGTGCCACCTCGGGCATGGGGTTAAGCTCCTACAATGAGCAGTTCTTC
TRBJ2-1 | . | TRBV27 | . | CASSPIKGLSSYNEQFF | TGTGCCAGCAGTCCTATCAAGGGTCTAAGCTCCTACAATGAGCAGTTCTTC
TRBJ2-1 | . | TRBV15 | . | CATSRSTRPENEQFF | TGTGCCACCAGCAGATCAACCCGACCTGAGAATGAGCAGTTCTTC
TRBJ1-2 | . | TRBV5-1 | . | CASSEGDLLGYTF | TGCGCCAGCAGTGAAGGTGACCTCCTTGGCTACACCTTC
TRBJ2-1 | . | TRBV27 | TRBD1 | CASTPDRWANEQFF | TGTGCCAGCACCCCGGACAGGTGGGCCAATGAGCAGTTCTTC
TRBJ1-1 | . | TRBV6-6 | . | CASSYWGSLIF | TGTGCCAGCAGTTACTGGGGAAGCTTGATCTTT
TRBJ2-1 | . | TRBV5-1 | TRBD2 | CASSLVGLAAAYNEQFF | TGCGCCAGCAGCTTGGTGGGACTAGCGGCCGCCTACAATGAGCAGTTCTTC
TRBJ1-4 | . | TRBV2 | . | CASSSDSPYATNEKLFF | TGTGCCAGCAGTAGCGACAGTCCCTATGCAACTAATGAAAAACTGTTTTTT
TRBJ2-7 | . | TRBV11-2 | TRBD2 | CASSLKTGTRQYEQYF | TGTGCCAGCAGCTTAAAAACCGGGACTAGGCAATACGAGCAGTACTTC
TRBJ1-2 | . | TRBV30 | TRBD1 | CAWSLKQGGGYTF | TGTGCCTGGAGTCTGAAACAGGGGGGTGGCTACACCTTC
TRBJ2-1 | . | TRBV6-5 | TRBD2 | CASSYPGTSNEQFF | TGTGCCAGCAGTTACCCCGGGACTAGTAATGAGCAGTTCTTC
TRBJ2-5 | . | TRBV6-6 | . | CASSDVGRETQYF | TGTGCCAGCAGTGATGTCGGACGGGAGACCCAGTACTTC
TRBJ1-2 | . | TRBV6-1 | TRBD1 | CASSEWTGGTVYGYTF | TGTGCCAGCAGTGAATGGACAGGGGGCACGGTCTATGGCTACACCTTC
TRBJ2-3 | . | TRBV6-4 | TRBD2 | CASSDSELAGGLSRTDTQYF | TGTGCCAGCAGTGACTCGGAGCTAGCGGGGGGCCTTTCCCGCACAGATACGCAGTATTTT
TRBJ1-2 | . | TRBV5-1 | . | CASRYTGRDYGYTF | TGCGCCAGCAGGTATACAGGGCGGGACTATGGCTACACCTTC
TRBJ2-3 | . | TRBV9 | TRBD2 | CASSVVPSGRGADTQYF | TGTGCCAGCAGCGTAGTGCCTAGCGGGAGGGGAGCAGATACGCAGTATTTT
TRBJ1-6 | . | TRBV15 | TRBD1 | CATSVSRGLNSPLHF | TGTGCCACCAGCGTTAGCAGGGGGCTTAATTCACCCCTCCACTTT
TRBJ2-1 | . | TRBV27 | . | CASWPGEQFF | TGTGCCAGCTGGCCGGGTGAGCAGTTCTTC